Below are 20 T cell receptor beta chains sequenced from a single sample in a study of blood T cell repertoires in COVID-19. The assay was immunoSEQ multiplex PCR, and TCRdb's table has in-frame clones only and misses some. The sample lists 150,000 to 200,000 clones; approximately 87% were seen once. Sequencing was done on a sample of peripheral blood. These receptors all stem from a woman in her sixties or seventies with COVID-19, enrolled during active disease.

Notes on this clone: Germline and junction disagree at one end, which may indicate a read error. The chain carries TRBV3-1 (or the pseudogene TRBV3-2) and TRBJ2-6; 7 nucleotides line up with TRBD2. The CDR3 is 15 amino acids. Looked up from germline, CDR1 is LGHDT and CDR2 is YNNKEL (reference sequence). The CDR3 protein is CASRQAGTGANVLTF. The CDR3 coding sequence is TGTGCCAGCAGACAAGCGGGAACTGGGGCCAACGTCCTGACTTTC.

A few counts support this clone. The chain couples TRBV6-1 to TRBJ1-1; D is unclear. Germline V CDR1 and CDR2: MNHNS, SASEGT. This CDR3 region has 11 residues. Deletions cut 1 base from V and 8 bases from J, with 5 bases between. As DNA, the CDR3 is TGTGCCAGCAGTGAAGGTCCGGAAGCTTTCTTT. Amino acid sequence: CASSEGPEAFF.

The gene calls are TRBV15 and TRBJ2-1, with D possibly matching TRBD2 (5 bases). This CDR3 region has 15 residues. Germline loops: CDR1 LNHNV, CDR2 YYDKDF (reference sequence). The ends were cut back, 0 bases at V and 2 bases at J, with 8 bases in the middle. The CDR3 DNA follows: TGTGCCACCAGCAGAGATAGCGAACCCTACAATGAGCAGTTCTTC. Amino acids: CATSRDSEPYNEQFF.

V usage is TRBV24-1 and J usage is TRBJ2-7, with 11 bases identical to TRBD2. J was trimmed by 4 bases and V by 11 bases; bases with no gene match: 15. CDR3 size: 16 residues. Germline V gene sequence: CDR1 KGHDR, CDR2 SFDVKD. The chain's CDR3 is CAIPRILAGVLYEQYF. CDR3 in DNA: TGTGCCATTCCGCGGATACTAGCGGGAGTTTTATACGAGCAGTACTTC.

The chain has TRBV7-9 and TRBJ2-7, with D maybe TRBD1 (6 bases). The CDR3 has 13 amino acids. Germline V lookup: CDR1 SEHNR, CDR2 FQNEAQ (reference sequence). V lost 4 bases to trimming and J lost 7 bases, with 14 bases between them. The CDR3 DNA reads TGTGCCAGCAGCTCCTCCGGGACACTAGAGCAGTACTTC. Translation gives CASSSSGTLEQYF.

The chain combines TRBV25-1 with TRBJ1-5; no clear D. Trimming took 4 bases from V and 2 from J, leaving 3 bases between them. Per germline, CDR1 MGHDK and CDR2 SYGVNS. The CDR3 consists of 12 residues. The chain's CDR3 is CASSAGNQPQHF. In nucleotides, the CDR3 is TGTGCCAGCAGTGCTGGCAATCAGCCCCAGCATTTT.

The chain uses TRBV28 and TRBJ2-7; D uncertain. The CDR3 loop spans 13 amino acids. CDR1 MDHEN and CDR2 SYDVKM come from the germline V gene. Trimming shortened V by 8 bases and J by 0 bases, and 11 bases separated the two germline ends. In DNA, the CDR3 is TGTGCCAGCGAGAGCAACCCCTCCTACGAGCAGTACTTC. Translating it yields CASESNPSYEQYF.

The rearrangement joins TRBV30 to TRBJ1-6; 9 nucleotides align to TRBD1. CDR3 length: 13 residues. Losses at the gene ends were 6 bases for V and 8 bases for J; bases not matched to a gene: 5. Looked up from germline, CDR1 is GTSNPN and CDR2 is SVGIG (reference sequence). CDR3 amino acids: CACKGDRDSPLHF. DNA for the CDR3: TGTGCCTGCAAAGGGGACAGGGATTCACCCCTCCACTTT.

The chain uses TRBV20-1 and TRBJ1-1, with D unclear. The CDR3 runs to 12 residues. Between the trimmed V and J ends, which lost 3 bases and 0 bases, there was a span of 5 bases. From germline, CDR1 is DFQATT and CDR2 SNEGSKA (reference sequence). The CDR3: CSASSMNTEAFF. The CDR3 DNA follows: TGCAGTGCTAGTAGCATGAACACTGAAGCTTTCTTT.

The chain has TRBV19 and TRBJ2-6, with 7 bases lining up with TRBD2. CDR1 and CDR2 from the germline V gene are LNHDA and SQIVND (reference sequence). V lost 4 bases to trimming and J lost 0 bases; unmatched junction nucleotides: 3. The CDR3 spans 16 residues. The CDR3 DNA reads as TGTGCCAGTAGTACAGCGGGAAACTCTGGGGCCAACGTCCTGACTTTC. It encodes CASSTAGNSGANVLTF. The whole variable domain, remainder taken from reference TRBV19 and TRBJ2-6, is DGGITQSPKYLFRKEGQNVTLSCEQNLNHDAMYWYRQDPGQGLRLIYYSQIVNDFQKGDIAEGYSVSREKKESFPLTVTSAQKNPTAFYLCASSTAGNSGANVLTFGAGSRLTVL.

The chain recombines TRBV30 with TRBJ2-2; 7 bases are a match to TRBD1. Germline CDR1 reads GTSNPN; CDR2 reads SVGIG (reference sequence). This CDR3 comprises 13 residues. The ends lost 0 bases at V and 6 bases at J; junction bases unmatched: 1. The CDR3 DNA follows: TGTGCCTGGAGTGTAACAGGGGCCGGGGAGCTGTTTTTT. Translated, it gives CAWSVTGAGELFF.

The chain's CDR3 is CASSPGHSYEQYF. The CDR3 coding sequence is TGCGCCAGCAGCCCGGGACACTCCTACGAGCAGTACTTC. The chain is built from TRBV5-1 and TRBJ2-7; D might be TRBD1 (6 bases). The CDR3 consists of 13 residues. CDR1 and CDR2 (germline): SGHRS, YFSETQ. V dropped 4 bases and J dropped 0 bases, with 8 bases sitting between them.

This chain uses TRBV12-3 or TRBV12-4 with TRBJ2-5, with no clear D. V was cut by 5 bases and J by 1 base, with 5 bases left in between. CDR3 length: 12 residues. As DNA, the CDR3 is TGTGCCAGCAGTAATATCCAAGAGACCCAGTACTTC. Its protein product is CASSNIQETQYF.

The chain carries TRBV3-1 (or the pseudogene TRBV3-2) and TRBJ2-7, with TRBD1 matching over 7 bases. The CDR3 sequence is 13 residues long. Germline lookup yields CDR1 LGHDT and CDR2 YNNKEL (reference sequence). V was clipped by 0 bases and J by 7 bases; unmatched bases: 3. The CDR3 spells CASSQEGTEEQYF. CDR3 nucleotide sequence: TGTGCCAGCAGCCAAGAGGGGACAGAAGAGCAGTACTTC.

The chain is built from TRBV19 and TRBJ2-1, with 7 bases that match TRBD2. Germline loops: CDR1 LNHDA, CDR2 SQIVND (reference sequence). The V segment lost 3 bases and the J segment 1 base; nucleotides outside the gene matches: 3. CDR3 size: 15 residues. CDR3: CASSMAGDSYNEQFF. In DNA form, the CDR3 reads TGTGCCAGTAGTATGGCGGGAGATTCCTACAATGAGCAGTTCTTC. The complete variable domain, with remaining parts taken from reference TRBV19 and TRBJ2-1, reads DGGITQSPKYLFRKEGQNVTLSCEQNLNHDAMYWYRQDPGQGLRLIYYSQIVNDFQKGDIAEGYSVSREKKESFPLTVTSAQKNPTAFYLCASSMAGDSYNEQFFGPGTRLTVL.

The CDR3 region is CASSLVSGFEQYF. In DNA, the CDR3 is TGCGCCAGCAGCTTGGTGAGCGGGTTCGAGCAGTACTTC. This rearrangement joins TRBV5-1 to TRBJ2-7, with a tentative D call TRBD2 (6 bases). The CDR3 extends over 13 amino acids. Germline V gene data show CDR1 as SGHRS and CDR2 as YFSETQ. Trimming took 0 bases from V and 6 from J, leaving 10 bases between them.

The rearrangement links TRBV29-1 to TRBJ1-3, with a possible D match to TRBD1 (5 bases). The germline CDR1 and CDR2 sequences are SQVTM and ANQGSEA. Trimming shortened V by 3 bases and J by 3 bases, and 18 bases separated the two germline ends. The CDR3 consists of 16 residues. CDR3 DNA sequence: TGCAGCGTTGAGGAGACGTATTCAGGGTATGGAAACACCATATATTTT. Its protein is CSVEETYSGYGNTIYF.

V gene TRBV3-1 (or the pseudogene TRBV3-2) combines with J gene TRBJ1-2, with D uncertain. V was pared by 3 bases and J by 6 bases, with 11 bases between. The germline V gene encodes CDR1 LGHDT and CDR2 YNNKEL (reference sequence). The CDR3 loop spans 13 amino acids. CDR3 bases: TGTGCCAGCAGCCAGACCTCCGGGGATGGCTACACCTTC. It encodes CASSQTSGDGYTF.

The chain employs TRBV5-5 and TRBJ2-7; D might be TRBD1 (6 bases). The CDR3 contains 13 residues. V shed 4 bases and J shed 3 bases, with 11 bases lying between them. CDR1 is SGHKS, CDR2 YYEKEE, per germline (reference sequence). The chain's CDR3 is CASSPGHLYEQYF. As DNA, the CDR3 is TGTGCCAGCAGCCCGGGACACCTCTACGAGCAGTACTTC.

This chain joins TRBV6-6 and TRBJ1-2, with D tentatively TRBD1 (5 bases). CDR1 is MNHNY, CDR2 SVGAGI, per germline (reference sequence). V lost 5 bases, J lost 5 bases, and 12 bases lay in between. The CDR3 length is 13 residues. As DNA, the CDR3 is TGTGCCAGCAGTGAGGCAGGGCTTTATGGCTACACCTTC. This gives the protein CASSEAGLYGYTF.